This passage covers 11 T cell receptor beta chains from one sample sequenced in a study of blood T cell repertoires in COVID-19. Sequencing was performed with immunoSEQ multiplex PCR; in TCRdb, only in-frame clones are kept and a portion is missing. This sample yields 390,000 or so clones, of which roughly 88% are seen a single time; more than 1.4% belongs to the top ten. Sequencing was performed on peripheral blood. These receptors came from a young woman with active or convalescent COVID-19.

The CDR3 region is CASSPHSGETQYF. CDR3 sequence (DNA): TGTGCCAGCAGCCCCCATTCGGGAGAGACCCAGTACTTC. The chain is built from TRBV9 and TRBJ2-5; D unresolved. Germline CDR1 SGDLS, CDR2 YYNGEE. V was clipped by 4 bases and J by 4 bases, with 11 bases between them. CDR3 length: 13 residues.

This chain links TRBV19 with TRBJ1-5, with D possibly being TRBD1 (5 bases). Trimming removed 10 bases at V and 5 bases at J, with 12 bases between. This CDR3 spans 12 amino acids. Per the germline V gene, CDR1 is LNHDA and CDR2 is SQIVND (reference sequence). The CDR3 DNA sequence: TGTGCCACCGGAGACAGATATCAGCCCCAGCATTTT. Translated: CATGDRYQPQHF.

The sample holds one count of this clone. The CDR3 bases are TGTGCCAGCAGCCTGCAGGGGGCGGTTTACGAAAAACTGTTTTTT. Amino acid sequence: CASSLQGAVYEKLFF. The V call is TRBV11-2, the J call TRBJ1-4; 8 bases line up with TRBD1. CDR3 size: 15 residues. Germline assignment: CDR1 SGHAT and CDR2 FQNNGV. J gave up 8 bases and V 5 bases, and 10 bases lay outside the gene matches.

The chain joins TRBV3-1 (or the pseudogene TRBV3-2) to TRBJ1-1; D gene ambiguous. The length of the CDR3 is 13 residues. V was clipped by 0 bases and J by 7 bases, with 9 bases between them. Germline-derived CDR1 and CDR2 are LGHDT and YNNKEL (reference sequence). DNA for the CDR3: TGTGCCAGCAGCCAAGACGGAGGGCGTGAAGCTTTCTTT. It is translated as CASSQDGGREAFF.

J is TRBJ2-7 and V is TRBV6-5, with 10 bases aligning to TRBD2. The CDR3 spans 14 residues. V lost 6 bases and J lost 5; bases outside the gene matches: 7. The germline gives CDR1 MNHEY, CDR2 SVGAGI. CDR3 nucleotides: TGTGCCAGCAGCCGGGGACTAGCGATGGACGAGCAGTACTTC. This encodes CASSRGLAMDEQYF.

About this clone: A much larger clone lies a single base off, so this may be a read error. The rearrangement joins TRBV21-1 to TRBJ1-1; the table's D call, TRBD1, has no DNA check behind it. TRBV21-1 is an annotated pseudogene. CDR3 length equals 12 residues. CDR3 protein: CASSYRVTEAFF. CDR3 DNA: TGTGCCAGCAGCTACAGGGTAACTGAAGCTTTCTTT.

The genes are TRBV7-9 and TRBJ1-1; no reliable D call. The length of the CDR3 is 14 residues. V lost 2 bases, J lost 2 bases, and 9 bases lay in between. CDR1 is SEHNR, CDR2 FQNEAQ, per germline (reference sequence). CDR3 region: CASSLLPINTEAFF. CDR3 nucleotide sequence: TGTGCCAGCAGCTTACTACCGATAAACACTGAAGCTTTCTTT.

The V gene is TRBV10-1, the J gene TRBJ2-1, with 9 bases fitting TRBD2. With 4 bases clipped from V and 4 bases from J, the junction kept 11 bases outside the gene matches. Germline assignment: CDR1 WNHNN and CDR2 SYGVQD (reference sequence). The CDR3 runs 17 residues. The CDR3 nucleotides are TGCGCCAGCAGTGGATCTACTAGCGGGCCGATATACAATGAGCAGTTCTTC. Encoded protein: CASSGSTSGPIYNEQFF.

The CDR3 coding sequence is TGTGCCAGCTCACTCACAGGGACAGGGGGCTCAAACATTCAGTACTTC. Its translation is CASSLTGTGGSNIQYF. The genes are TRBV18 and TRBJ2-4; 12 bases align to TRBD1. CDR1 and CDR2 from the germline V gene are KGHSH and LQKENI. This CDR3 comprises 16 residues. V gave up 4 bases and J gave up 6 bases; unmatched junction bases: 7.

The rearrangement joins TRBV2 to TRBJ1-1, with 7 bases aligning to TRBD1. CDR1 and CDR2 from the germline V gene are SNHLY and FYNNEI. Trimming removed 5 bases from V and 1 base from J; junction bases left unmatched: 10. This CDR3 contains 16 residues. CDR3 bases: TGTGCCAGCAGTAATCAAGGACAGGTAAAGAACACTGAAGCTTTCTTT. Protein sequence: CASSNQGQVKNTEAFF.

The gene calls are TRBV7-6 and TRBJ1-4; maybe TRBD1 (5 bases). The CDR3 is 15 amino acids. Trimming took 5 bases from V and 0 from J, leaving 10 bases between them. Germline-derived CDR1 and CDR2 are SGHVS and FNYEAQ. Here the CDR3 reads CASSRWTTTNEKLFF. The CDR3, as DNA: TGTGCCAGCAGCCGGTGGACAACAACTAATGAAAAACTGTTTTTT.